A selection of T cell receptor beta chains follows, all from one sample in a study of CD8 T cells in ankylosing spondylitis. TCRdb ran MiXCR on the 5' RACE reads and lists one entry per CDR3 protein. The sample lists roughly 470,000 distinct CDR3 sequences, about 24% seen once, with 0.89% in the top ten. Sequenced: blood, either unsorted or a sorted T cell fraction (not recorded which). These receptors were collected from a male donor with ankylosing spondylitis. Both conserved end residues are part of each CDR3. A D gene is named only where the DNA matches it firmly. A clone size is listed for some rows: how often the clone was seen (once, few, many), or a class if it is expanded.

len: 15; j_gene: TRBJ2-3; d_gene: -; abundance: -; v_gene: TRBV11-1; CDR3nt: TGTGCCAGCAGCTTAGGAAGGAGGGGGGGAGATACGCAGTATTTT; CDR3aa: CASSLGRRGGDTQYF
len: 13; j_gene: TRBJ1-1; d_gene: -; abundance: few; v_gene: TRBV20-1; CDR3nt: TGCAGTGCTAGCCCAGGGCGGAACACTGAAGCTTTCTTT; CDR3aa: CSASPGRNTEAFF
len: 11; j_gene: TRBJ1-1; d_gene: TRBD1; abundance: -; v_gene: TRBV20-1; CDR3nt: TGTCAGACAGGGCTGAACACTGAAGCTTTCTTT; CDR3aa: CQTGLNTEAFF
len: 13; j_gene: TRBJ1-1; d_gene: -; abundance: -; v_gene: TRBV29-1; CDR3nt: TGCAGCGTTGAAGAATGGGGGGGCACTGAAGCTTTCTTT; CDR3aa: CSVEEWGGTEAFF
len: 14; j_gene: TRBJ2-2; d_gene: TRBD2; abundance: -; v_gene: TRBV19; CDR3nt: TGTGCCAGTAGTAAGACTAGCGGGCCCGGGGAGCTGTTTTTT; CDR3aa: CASSKTSGPGELFF
len: 13; j_gene: TRBJ2-2; d_gene: -; abundance: few; v_gene: TRBV5-1; CDR3nt: TGCGCCAGCAGCATCGGGACCCCCGGGGAGCTGTTTTTT; CDR3aa: CASSIGTPGELFF
len: 15; j_gene: TRBJ2-5; d_gene: TRBD2; abundance: -; v_gene: TRBV9; CDR3nt: TGTGCCAGCAGTATAGGCGGGAGTCCACAGGAGACCCAGTACTTC; CDR3aa: CASSIGGSPQETQYF
len: 13; j_gene: TRBJ1-3; d_gene: -; abundance: -; v_gene: TRBV15; CDR3nt: TGTGCCACCAGGCTCCGCTCTGGAAACACCATATATTTT; CDR3aa: CATRLRSGNTIYF
len: 16; j_gene: TRBJ2-5; d_gene: TRBD2; abundance: few; v_gene: TRBV7-9; CDR3nt: TGTGCCAGCAGCTTAGACCGAACTAGCGGCCAAGAGACCCAGTACTTC; CDR3aa: CASSLDRTSGQETQYF
len: 12; j_gene: TRBJ1-5; d_gene: -; abundance: -; v_gene: TRBV20-1; CDR3nt: TGCAGTGCTCTTCGTAGGCAGGAGCCCCAGCATTTT; CDR3aa: CSALRRQEPQHF
len: 15; j_gene: TRBJ1-2; d_gene: -; abundance: few; v_gene: TRBV5-1; CDR3nt: TGCGCCAGCAGCTTGGTATCAGCGGGGAATAGTGGCTACACCTTC; CDR3aa: CASSLVSAGNSGYTF
len: 20; j_gene: TRBJ2-3; d_gene: TRBD1; abundance: -; v_gene: TRBV5-1; CDR3nt: TGCGCCAGCAGACGCCGCGCGGGGACAGGGAATCGTAGTGGCACAGATACGCAGTATTTT; CDR3aa: CASRRRAGTGNRSGTDTQYF
len: 14; j_gene: TRBJ2-1; d_gene: TRBD2; abundance: -; v_gene: TRBV9; CDR3nt: TGTGCCAGCAGCGTAATTCTAGCGGGAGATGAGCAGTTCTTC; CDR3aa: CASSVILAGDEQFF
len: 12; j_gene: TRBJ1-1; d_gene: -; abundance: few; v_gene: TRBV20-1; CDR3nt: TGCAGTGCTAGGAGATATAACACTGAAGCTTTCTTT; CDR3aa: CSARRYNTEAFF
len: 14; j_gene: TRBJ1-5; d_gene: -; abundance: -; v_gene: TRBV27; CDR3nt: TGTGCCAGCAGACCGACTCAGGGGAATCAGCCCCAGCATTTT; CDR3aa: CASRPTQGNQPQHF
len: 15; j_gene: TRBJ2-2; d_gene: TRBD2; abundance: many; v_gene: TRBV3-1; CDR3nt: TGTGCCAGCAGCCATCGACTAGCGGTAACCGGGGAGCTGTTTTTT; CDR3aa: CASSHRLAVTGELFF
len: 15; j_gene: TRBJ2-5; d_gene: -; abundance: -; v_gene: TRBV12-3/TRBV12-4; CDR3nt: TGTGCCAGCAGTTCCCGACAGGGAGGGCAAGAGACCCAGTACTTC; CDR3aa: CASSSRQGGQETQYF
len: 14; j_gene: TRBJ2-1; d_gene: -; abundance: many; v_gene: TRBV5-1; CDR3nt: TGCGCCAGCAGCCTCCGGGACACCTACAATGAGCAGTTCTTC; CDR3aa: CASSLRDTYNEQFF
len: 12; j_gene: TRBJ1-1; d_gene: -; abundance: few; v_gene: TRBV20-1; CDR3nt: TGCAGTGCTAGCCACTTGACCACTGAAGCTTTCTTT; CDR3aa: CSASHLTTEAFF
len: 16; j_gene: TRBJ1-5; d_gene: -; abundance: few; v_gene: TRBV7-6; CDR3nt: TGTGCCAGCAGCTTAGGGGTGTGGCAGGCGCACGAGCCCCAGCATTTT; CDR3aa: CASSLGVWQAHEPQHF
len: 15; j_gene: TRBJ1-5; d_gene: TRBD1; abundance: -; v_gene: TRBV3-1; CDR3nt: TGTGCCAGCAGCCAAACGGGACAGGGGGATCAGCCCCAGCATTTT; CDR3aa: CASSQTGQGDQPQHF
len: 12; j_gene: TRBJ1-5; d_gene: -; abundance: many; v_gene: TRBV29-1; CDR3nt: TGCAGCGTTAAGGGTGGCAATCAGCCCCAGCATTTT; CDR3aa: CSVKGGNQPQHF
len: 16; j_gene: TRBJ2-5; d_gene: TRBD2; abundance: -; v_gene: TRBV18; CDR3nt: TGTGCCAGCTCACCGGCAACTAGCGGGAGTAGAGAGACCCAGTACTTC; CDR3aa: CASSPATSGSRETQYF
len: 12; j_gene: TRBJ1-1; d_gene: -; abundance: few; v_gene: TRBV20-1; CDR3nt: TGCAGTGTCAGAGAGAGGGCCACTGAAGCTTTCTTT; CDR3aa: CSVRERATEAFF
len: 12; j_gene: TRBJ1-2; d_gene: -; abundance: -; v_gene: TRBV20-1; CDR3nt: TGCAGTGCTACAGGTTTTGGCTATGGCTACACCTTC; CDR3aa: CSATGFGYGYTF
len: 14; j_gene: TRBJ2-3; d_gene: -; abundance: -; v_gene: TRBV6-5; CDR3nt: TGTGCCAGCAGGTACCGGGCCTTCACAGATACGCAGTATTTT; CDR3aa: CASRYRAFTDTQYF
len: 15; j_gene: TRBJ1-5; d_gene: -; abundance: once; v_gene: TRBV7-6; CDR3nt: TGTGCCAGCAGCTTAGAGTTAGGGTTTAACCAGCCCCAGCATTTT; CDR3aa: CASSLELGFNQPQHF
len: 13; j_gene: TRBJ1-2; d_gene: TRBD1; abundance: -; v_gene: TRBV20-1; CDR3nt: TGCAGTGCCCAGCCTGACAGGGGCTATGGCTACACCTTC; CDR3aa: CSAQPDRGYGYTF
len: 13; j_gene: TRBJ2-1; d_gene: -; abundance: -; v_gene: TRBV18; CDR3nt: TGTGCCAGCTCACCACAGGAATACAATGAGCAGTTCTTC; CDR3aa: CASSPQEYNEQFF
len: 13; j_gene: TRBJ2-2; d_gene: -; abundance: few; v_gene: TRBV12-3/TRBV12-4; CDR3nt: TGTGCCAGCAGCCTAGCGTGGGCCGGGGAGCTGTTTTTT; CDR3aa: CASSLAWAGELFF
len: 13; j_gene: TRBJ1-5; d_gene: -; abundance: -; v_gene: TRBV14; CDR3nt: TGTGCCAGCAGCCAAACAGACAGGCAGCCCCAGCATTTT; CDR3aa: CASSQTDRQPQHF
len: 13; j_gene: TRBJ2-1; d_gene: TRBD2; abundance: -; v_gene: TRBV6-2/TRBV6-3; CDR3nt: TGTGCCAGCCTACTAGCGGGAACCAATGAGCAGTTCTTC; CDR3aa: CASLLAGTNEQFF
len: 13; j_gene: TRBJ2-3; d_gene: -; abundance: few; v_gene: TRBV10-1; CDR3nt: TGCGCCAGCAGGAGGGACAGCACAGATACGCAGTATTTT; CDR3aa: CASRRDSTDTQYF
len: 16; j_gene: TRBJ1-5; d_gene: TRBD1; abundance: -; v_gene: TRBV5-1; CDR3nt: TGCGCCAGCAGCTTGGCCGGGACAGGGACCGGTCAGCCCCAGCATTTT; CDR3aa: CASSLAGTGTGQPQHF
len: 13; j_gene: TRBJ2-2; d_gene: -; abundance: -; v_gene: TRBV5-1; CDR3nt: TGCGCCAGCACCCCATCTGGGTTCGGGAGGCTGTTTTTT; CDR3aa: CASTPSGFGRLFF
len: 17; j_gene: TRBJ2-1; d_gene: TRBD2; abundance: -; v_gene: TRBV20-1; CDR3nt: TGCAGTGCTAACTGGCGGGAGGGCCTAGGCTCCTACAATGAGCAGTTCTTC; CDR3aa: CSANWREGLGSYNEQFF
len: 13; j_gene: TRBJ1-1; d_gene: -; abundance: few; v_gene: TRBV5-1; CDR3nt: TGCGCCAGCAGCATGGGTCCGGACACTGAAGCTTTCTTT; CDR3aa: CASSMGPDTEAFF
len: 14; j_gene: TRBJ2-1; d_gene: TRBD1; abundance: -; v_gene: TRBV5-1; CDR3nt: TGCGCCAGCAGCGGACAGGCCGTATCAAATGAGCAGTTCTTC; CDR3aa: CASSGQAVSNEQFF
len: 12; j_gene: TRBJ2-3; d_gene: -; abundance: -; v_gene: TRBV30; CDR3nt: TGTGCCTGGGGGGGCGCGCCAAATACGCAGTATTTT; CDR3aa: CAWGGAPNTQYF
len: 15; j_gene: TRBJ2-3; d_gene: TRBD1; abundance: -; v_gene: TRBV5-1; CDR3nt: TGCGCCAGCAGCCGTAGACAGGGGAGCACAGATACGCAGTATTTT; CDR3aa: CASSRRQGSTDTQYF
len: 15; j_gene: TRBJ2-1; d_gene: -; abundance: -; v_gene: TRBV29-1; CDR3nt: TGCAGCTCTGCCCCGGGGACCGTCTCCTACAATGAGCAGTTCTTC; CDR3aa: CSSAPGTVSYNEQFF
len: 14; j_gene: TRBJ2-1; d_gene: -; abundance: -; v_gene: TRBV5-1; CDR3nt: TGCGCCAGCAGCTTGGAACAGTCCTCCAATGAGCAGTTCTTC; CDR3aa: CASSLEQSSNEQFF
len: 15; j_gene: TRBJ1-4; d_gene: TRBD1; abundance: -; v_gene: TRBV25-1; CDR3nt: TGTGCCACCACAACTCGAACAGGGGAGGAAGAAAAACTGTTTTTT; CDR3aa: CATTTRTGEEEKLFF
len: 13; j_gene: TRBJ1-6; d_gene: -; abundance: few; v_gene: TRBV20-1; CDR3nt: TGCAGTGCTTATGAGGGGGGTCGGTCACCCCTCCACTTT; CDR3aa: CSAYEGGRSPLHF
len: 16; j_gene: TRBJ1-4; d_gene: -; abundance: few; v_gene: TRBV7-8; CDR3nt: TGTGCCAGCAGCTTCGGACAGCCGCCTTATAATGAAAAACTGTTTTTT; CDR3aa: CASSFGQPPYNEKLFF
len: 14; j_gene: TRBJ2-3; d_gene: -; abundance: few; v_gene: TRBV29-1; CDR3nt: TGCAGCGTTGAAGATGGCCGGTCCCAGGATACGCAGTATTTT; CDR3aa: CSVEDGRSQDTQYF
len: 11; j_gene: TRBJ2-1; d_gene: -; abundance: few; v_gene: TRBV7-2; CDR3nt: TGTGCCAGCAGCTTACAGAGTGAGCAGTTCTTC; CDR3aa: CASSLQSEQFF
len: 16; j_gene: TRBJ2-7; d_gene: -; abundance: -; v_gene: TRBV5-1; CDR3nt: TGCGCCAGCAGCTTGGTGCGAGGGTTTGGCTCCTACGAGCAGTACTTC; CDR3aa: CASSLVRGFGSYEQYF
len: 15; j_gene: TRBJ2-1; d_gene: TRBD2; abundance: few; v_gene: TRBV5-5; CDR3nt: TGTGCCAGCAGCTGGCTAGCGGGAGGAAACAATGAGCAGTTCTTC; CDR3aa: CASSWLAGGNNEQFF
len: 15; j_gene: TRBJ2-3; d_gene: TRBD2; abundance: -; v_gene: TRBV19; CDR3nt: TGTGCCAGTAGTAACCTAGCGGACCGCACAGATACGCAGTATTTT; CDR3aa: CASSNLADRTDTQYF
len: 16; j_gene: TRBJ2-1; d_gene: TRBD2; abundance: few; v_gene: TRBV7-2; CDR3nt: TGTGCCAGCAGCTTTACTAGCGGGCGTTCCTACAATGAGCAGTTCTTC; CDR3aa: CASSFTSGRSYNEQFF
len: 15; j_gene: TRBJ2-5; d_gene: TRBD1; abundance: -; v_gene: TRBV5-1; CDR3nt: TGCGCCAGCAGCTTCACCGGGACAGGGCTACAGACCCAGTACTTC; CDR3aa: CASSFTGTGLQTQYF
len: 12; j_gene: TRBJ2-3; d_gene: -; abundance: few; v_gene: TRBV5-1; CDR3nt: TGCGCCAGCAGCTTGCCCCAGGATACGCAGTATTTT; CDR3aa: CASSLPQDTQYF
len: 16; j_gene: TRBJ2-2; d_gene: TRBD2; abundance: few; v_gene: TRBV28; CDR3nt: TGTGCCAGCAGTTCGATTCCGGGACTAGTCAGCGGGGAGCTGTTTTTT; CDR3aa: CASSSIPGLVSGELFF